The T cell receptor (beta chain) described here comes from a study of blood T cell repertoires in COVID-19. Looking at the study overall: COVID-19 samples from acute and convalescent phases originated in the United States, Italy and Spain. The analysed material was cDNA or gDNA that came from T cells, B-cell-depleted T cells, or PBMCs.

Per the germline V gene, CDR1 is LGHDT and CDR2 is YNNKEL (reference sequence). Trimming left V 1 base short and J 0 bases short, with 14 bases between. The CDR3 covers 17 residues. Original analysis: Amplification of reference gene primers provided the estimated nucleated cell counts. The repertoire was sequenced with immunoSEQ multiplex PCR; TCRdb's copy has only in-frame clones and lacks some. For V, J and clone size, that table is used; D and trimming come from the DNA. This table holds about 180,000 clones, about 86% found once. This chain connects TRBV3-1 (or the pseudogene TRBV3-2) to TRBJ2-3; a weak D match, TRBD1 (6 bases). This clonotype originated in a man aged 45 to 65 with active or convalescent COVID-19. The source material was peripheral blood. The CDR3 DNA sequence: TGTGCCAGCAGCCAAGCGATTACGACAGGTAGCACAGATACGCAGTATTTT. This translates into CASSQAITTGSTDTQYF.